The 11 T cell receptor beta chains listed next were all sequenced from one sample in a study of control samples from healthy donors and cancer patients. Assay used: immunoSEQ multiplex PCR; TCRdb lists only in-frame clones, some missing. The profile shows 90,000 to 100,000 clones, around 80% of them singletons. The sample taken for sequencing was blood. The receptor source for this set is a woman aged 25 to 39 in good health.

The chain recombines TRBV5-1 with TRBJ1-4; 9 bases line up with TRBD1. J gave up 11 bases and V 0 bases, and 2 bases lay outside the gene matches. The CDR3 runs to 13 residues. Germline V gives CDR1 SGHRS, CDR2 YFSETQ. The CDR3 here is CASSLDGQGKLFF. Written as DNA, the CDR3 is TGCGCCAGCAGCTTGGATGGACAGGGGAAACTGTTTTTT.

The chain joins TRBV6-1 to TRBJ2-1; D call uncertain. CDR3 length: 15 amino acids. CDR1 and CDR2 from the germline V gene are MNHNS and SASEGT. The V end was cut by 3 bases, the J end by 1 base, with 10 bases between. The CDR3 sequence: CASSEVATSYNEQFF. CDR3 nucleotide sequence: TGTGCCAGCAGTGAGGTTGCGACGTCCTACAATGAGCAGTTCTTC.

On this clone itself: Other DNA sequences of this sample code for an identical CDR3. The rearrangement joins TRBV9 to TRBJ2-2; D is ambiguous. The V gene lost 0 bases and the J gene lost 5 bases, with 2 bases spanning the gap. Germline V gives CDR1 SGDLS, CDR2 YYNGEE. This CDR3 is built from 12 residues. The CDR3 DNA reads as TGTGCCAGCAGCGTAGATACCGGGGAGCTGTTTTTT. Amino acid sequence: CASSVDTGELFF.

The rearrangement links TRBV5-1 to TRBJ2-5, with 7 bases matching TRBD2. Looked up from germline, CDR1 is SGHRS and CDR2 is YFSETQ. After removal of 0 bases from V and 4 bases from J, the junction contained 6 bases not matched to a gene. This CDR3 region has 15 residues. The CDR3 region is CASSLGGEGGETQYF. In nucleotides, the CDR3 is TGCGCCAGCAGCTTGGGAGGGGAGGGCGGAGAGACCCAGTACTTC.

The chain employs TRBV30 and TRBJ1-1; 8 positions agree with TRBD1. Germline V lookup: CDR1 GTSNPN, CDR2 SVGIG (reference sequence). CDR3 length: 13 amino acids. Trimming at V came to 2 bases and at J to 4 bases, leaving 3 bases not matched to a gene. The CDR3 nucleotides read TGTGCCTGGAGTCGCAGGGGGCTCACTGAAGCTTTCTTT. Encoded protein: CAWSRRGLTEAFF.

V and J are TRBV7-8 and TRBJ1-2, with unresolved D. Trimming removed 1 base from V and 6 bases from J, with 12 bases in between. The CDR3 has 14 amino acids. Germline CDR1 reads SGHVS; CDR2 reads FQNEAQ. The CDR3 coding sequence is TGTGCCAGCAGCTTAGAATGGTCGGGGAATGGCTACACCTTC. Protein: CASSLEWSGNGYTF.

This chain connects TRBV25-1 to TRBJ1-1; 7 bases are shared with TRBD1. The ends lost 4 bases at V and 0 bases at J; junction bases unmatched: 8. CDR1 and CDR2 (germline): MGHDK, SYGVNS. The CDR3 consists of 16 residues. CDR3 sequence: CASSGLKGQLNTEAFF. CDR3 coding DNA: TGTGCCAGCAGTGGTTTAAAGGGACAGTTGAACACTGAAGCTTTCTTT. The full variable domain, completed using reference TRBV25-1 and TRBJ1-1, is EADIYQTPRYLVIGTGKKITLECSQTMGHDKMYWYQQDPGMELHLIHYSYGVNSTEKGDLSSESTVSRIRTEHFPLTLESARPSHTSQYLCASSGLKGQLNTEAFFGQGTRLTVV.

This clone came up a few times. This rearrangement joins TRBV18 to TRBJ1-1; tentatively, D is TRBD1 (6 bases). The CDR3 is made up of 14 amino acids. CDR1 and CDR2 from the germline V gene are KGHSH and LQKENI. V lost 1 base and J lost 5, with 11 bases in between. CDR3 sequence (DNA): TGTGCCAGCTCACCACGGGGGGCCGGAACTGAAGCTTTCTTT. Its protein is CASSPRGAGTEAFF.

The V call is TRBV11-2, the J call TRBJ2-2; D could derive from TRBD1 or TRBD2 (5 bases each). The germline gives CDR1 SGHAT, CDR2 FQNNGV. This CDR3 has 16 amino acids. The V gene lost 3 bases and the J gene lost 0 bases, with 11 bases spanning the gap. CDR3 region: CASSFTGTANTGELFF. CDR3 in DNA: TGTGCCAGCAGCTTCACCGGGACGGCGAACACCGGGGAGCTGTTTTTT.

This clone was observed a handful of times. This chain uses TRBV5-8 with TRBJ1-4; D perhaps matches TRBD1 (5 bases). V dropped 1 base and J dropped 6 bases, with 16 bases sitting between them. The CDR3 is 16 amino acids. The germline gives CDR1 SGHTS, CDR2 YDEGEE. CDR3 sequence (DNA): TGTGCCAGCAGCTTGAGTAGGAGGGGAAATGATGAAAAACTGTTTTTT. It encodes CASSLSRRGNDEKLFF.

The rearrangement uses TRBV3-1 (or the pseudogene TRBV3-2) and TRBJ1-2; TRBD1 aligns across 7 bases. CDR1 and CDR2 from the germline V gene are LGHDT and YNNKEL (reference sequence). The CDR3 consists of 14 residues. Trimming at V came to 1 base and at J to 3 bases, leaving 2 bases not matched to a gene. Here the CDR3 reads CASSQGTGYYGYTF. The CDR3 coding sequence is TGTGCCAGCAGCCAAGGGACAGGCTACTATGGCTACACCTTC.